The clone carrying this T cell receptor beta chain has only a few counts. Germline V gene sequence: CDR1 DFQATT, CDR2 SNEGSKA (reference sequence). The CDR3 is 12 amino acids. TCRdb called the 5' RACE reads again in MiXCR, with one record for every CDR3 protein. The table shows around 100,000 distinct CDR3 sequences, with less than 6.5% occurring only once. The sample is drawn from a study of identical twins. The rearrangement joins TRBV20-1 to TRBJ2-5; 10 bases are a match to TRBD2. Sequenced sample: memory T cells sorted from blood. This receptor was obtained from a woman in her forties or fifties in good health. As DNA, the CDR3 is TGCAGCGTAGCGGGAGGTCGAGAGACCCAGTACTTC. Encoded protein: CSVAGGRETQYF.